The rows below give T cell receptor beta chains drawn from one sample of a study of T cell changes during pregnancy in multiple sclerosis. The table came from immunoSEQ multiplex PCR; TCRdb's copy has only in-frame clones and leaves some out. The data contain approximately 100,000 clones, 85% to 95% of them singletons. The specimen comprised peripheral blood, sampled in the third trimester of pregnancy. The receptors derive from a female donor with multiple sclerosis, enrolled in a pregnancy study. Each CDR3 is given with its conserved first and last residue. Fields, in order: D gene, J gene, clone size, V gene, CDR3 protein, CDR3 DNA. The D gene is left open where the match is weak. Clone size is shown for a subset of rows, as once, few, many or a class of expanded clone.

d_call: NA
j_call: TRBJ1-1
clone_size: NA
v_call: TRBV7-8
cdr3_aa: CASSQDTTAFF
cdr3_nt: TGTGCCAGCAGCCAGGACACCACGGCTTTCTTT

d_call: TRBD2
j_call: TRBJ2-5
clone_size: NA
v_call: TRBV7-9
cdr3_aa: CASSWGGNATQYF
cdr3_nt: TGTGCCAGCAGCTGGGGAGGGAACGCGACCCAGTACTTC

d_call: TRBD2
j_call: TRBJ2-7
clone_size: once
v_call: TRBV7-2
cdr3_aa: CASSLRGSYEQYF
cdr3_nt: TGTGCCAGCAGCTTACGCGGGAGCTACGAGCAGTACTTC

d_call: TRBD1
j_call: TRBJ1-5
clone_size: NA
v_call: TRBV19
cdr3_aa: CASRGTGISNQPQHF
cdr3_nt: TGTGCCAGTAGGGGGACAGGTATTAGCAATCAGCCCCAGCATTTT

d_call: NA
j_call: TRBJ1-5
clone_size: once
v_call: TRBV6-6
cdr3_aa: CASSYPRGSNQPQHF
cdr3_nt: TGTGCCAGCAGTTACCCACGGGGTAGCAATCAGCCCCAGCATTTT

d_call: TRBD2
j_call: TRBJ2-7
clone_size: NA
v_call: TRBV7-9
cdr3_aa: CASSSRLAGVGEQYF
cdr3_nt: TGTGCCAGCAGCTCCAGACTAGCGGGAGTAGGCGAGCAGTACTTC

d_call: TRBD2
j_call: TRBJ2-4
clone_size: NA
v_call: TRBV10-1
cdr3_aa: CAGSSGRAPAKNIQYF
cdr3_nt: TGCGCCGGATCTAGCGGGAGGGCTCCAGCCAAAAACATTCAGTACTTC

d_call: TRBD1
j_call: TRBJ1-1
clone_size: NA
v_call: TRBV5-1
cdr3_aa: CASTGTGGFGTEAFF
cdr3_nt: TGCGCCAGCACGGGGACAGGGGGATTTGGGACTGAAGCTTTCTTT

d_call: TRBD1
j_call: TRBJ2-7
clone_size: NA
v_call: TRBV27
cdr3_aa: CASSSPDRVDEQYF
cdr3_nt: TGTGCCAGCAGTTCCCCGGACAGGGTCGACGAGCAGTACTTC

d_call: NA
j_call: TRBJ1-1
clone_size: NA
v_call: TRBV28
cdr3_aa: CASRSSGVLNTEAFF
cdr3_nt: TGTGCCAGCAGGTCATCGGGGGTCTTGAACACTGAAGCTTTCTTT

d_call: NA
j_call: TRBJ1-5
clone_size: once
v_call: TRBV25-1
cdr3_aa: CASSEPNSNQPQHF
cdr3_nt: TGTGCCAGCAGTGAACCCAATAGCAATCAGCCCCAGCATTTT

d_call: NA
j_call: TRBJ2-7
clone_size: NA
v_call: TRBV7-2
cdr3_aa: CASSLPGYEQYF
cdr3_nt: TGTGCCAGCAGCTTACCAGGCTACGAGCAGTACTTC

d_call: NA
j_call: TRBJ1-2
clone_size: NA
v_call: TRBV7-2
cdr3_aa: CASSPDRIYGYTF
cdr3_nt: TGTGCCAGCAGCCCAGACAGGATCTATGGCTACACCTTC

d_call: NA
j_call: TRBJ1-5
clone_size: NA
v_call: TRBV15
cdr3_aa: CATRGEVYNQPQHF
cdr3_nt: TGTGCCACCAGAGGCGAGGTCTACAATCAGCCCCAGCATTTT

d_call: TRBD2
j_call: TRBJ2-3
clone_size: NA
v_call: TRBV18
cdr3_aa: CASSRASGSYTDTQYF
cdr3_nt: TGTGCCAGCTCCAGGGCCAGCGGGAGTTACACAGATACGCAGTATTTT

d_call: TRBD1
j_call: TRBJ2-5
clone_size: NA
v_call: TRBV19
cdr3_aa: CASSIARGQQETQYF
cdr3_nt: TGTGCCAGTAGTATAGCCAGGGGGCAGCAAGAGACCCAGTACTTC

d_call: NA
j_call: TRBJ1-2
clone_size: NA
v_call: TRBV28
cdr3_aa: CASSLWGLTGTNYGYTF
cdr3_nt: TGTGCCAGCAGTTTATGGGGTCTAACAGGGACTAACTATGGCTACACCTTC

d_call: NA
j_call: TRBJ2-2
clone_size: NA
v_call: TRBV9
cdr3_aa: CASSRTISLRPLSGELFF
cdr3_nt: TGTGCCAGCTCAAGAACTATATCACTTCGACCCCTTTCCGGGGAGCTGTTTTTT

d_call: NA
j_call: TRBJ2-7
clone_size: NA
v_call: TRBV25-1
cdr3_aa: CASSVRRGGYDEQYF
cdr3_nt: TGTGCCAGCAGTGTCCGTCGAGGTGGGTACGACGAGCAGTACTTC

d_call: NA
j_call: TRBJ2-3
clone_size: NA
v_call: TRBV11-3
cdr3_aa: CASSGSTDTQYF
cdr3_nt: TGTGCCAGCAGCGGCAGCACAGATACGCAGTATTTT

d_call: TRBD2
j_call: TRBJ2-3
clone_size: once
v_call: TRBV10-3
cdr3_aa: CAVVGRLAGSRIDTQYF
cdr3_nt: TGTGCCGTCGTGGGGAGACTAGCGGGTAGTCGTATAGATACGCAGTATTTT

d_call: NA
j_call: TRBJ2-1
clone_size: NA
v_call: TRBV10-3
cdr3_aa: CAISEEEWGVRNEQFF
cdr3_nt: TGTGCCATCAGTGAGGAGGAGTGGGGGGTAAGGAATGAGCAGTTCTTC

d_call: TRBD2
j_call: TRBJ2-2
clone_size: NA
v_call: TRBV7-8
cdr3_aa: CASRSHGPAGLNTGELFF
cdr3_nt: TGTGCCAGCAGGTCACATGGGCCAGCGGGACTCAACACCGGGGAGCTGTTTTTT

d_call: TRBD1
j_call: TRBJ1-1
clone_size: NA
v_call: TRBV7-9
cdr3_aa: CASSLATGGTEAFF
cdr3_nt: TGTGCCAGCAGCCTTGCGACAGGGGGCACTGAAGCTTTCTTT

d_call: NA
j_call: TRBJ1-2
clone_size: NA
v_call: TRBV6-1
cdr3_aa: CASSASHRVGYGYTF
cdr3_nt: TGTGCCAGCAGTGCGTCCCACAGGGTGGGCTATGGCTACACCTTC

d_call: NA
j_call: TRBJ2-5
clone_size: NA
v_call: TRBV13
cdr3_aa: CASTVGGSGSQYF
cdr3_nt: TGTGCCAGCACGGTAGGGGGTTCGGGGTCCCAGTACTTC

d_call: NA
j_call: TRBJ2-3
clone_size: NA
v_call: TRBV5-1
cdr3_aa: CASSFTGISSTDTQYF
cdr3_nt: TGCGCCAGCAGCTTTACAGGGATCTCTAGCACAGATACGCAGTATTTT

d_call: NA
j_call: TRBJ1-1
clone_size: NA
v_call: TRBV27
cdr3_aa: CASSLGRVTEAFF
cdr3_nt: TGTGCCAGCAGTTTGGGCAGGGTCACTGAAGCTTTCTTT

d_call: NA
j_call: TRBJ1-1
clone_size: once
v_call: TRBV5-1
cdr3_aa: CASSIFGQPNTEAFF
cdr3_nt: TGCGCCAGCAGCATCTTCGGACAGCCGAACACTGAAGCTTTCTTT

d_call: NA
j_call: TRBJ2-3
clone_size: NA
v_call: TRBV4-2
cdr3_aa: CASSQDGSGSTDTQYF
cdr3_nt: TGTGCCAGCAGCCAAGATGGTTCCGGGAGCACAGATACGCAGTATTTT

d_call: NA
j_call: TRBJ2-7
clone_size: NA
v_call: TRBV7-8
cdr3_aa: CASSPAAVDEQYF
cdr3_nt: TGTGCCAGCAGCCCAGCGGCAGTGGACGAGCAGTACTTC

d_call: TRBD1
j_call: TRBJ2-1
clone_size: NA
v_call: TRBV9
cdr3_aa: CASSVGGRGRQVAASYNEQFF
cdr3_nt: TGTGCCAGCAGCGTAGGGGGCAGGGGGCGGCAAGTAGCGGCCTCCTACAATGAGCAGTTCTTC

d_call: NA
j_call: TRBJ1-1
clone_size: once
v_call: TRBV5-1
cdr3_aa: CASSSGGNKNTEAFF
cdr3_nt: TGCGCCAGCAGCTCTGGCGGTAACAAGAACACTGAAGCTTTCTTT

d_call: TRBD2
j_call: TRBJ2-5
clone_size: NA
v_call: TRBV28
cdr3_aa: CASSSAGGYQETQYF
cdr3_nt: TGTGCCAGCAGTTCAGCGGGAGGATACCAAGAGACCCAGTACTTC

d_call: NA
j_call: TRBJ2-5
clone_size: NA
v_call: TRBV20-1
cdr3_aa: CSANSETQYF
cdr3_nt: TGCAGTGCGAACAGCGAGACCCAGTACTTC

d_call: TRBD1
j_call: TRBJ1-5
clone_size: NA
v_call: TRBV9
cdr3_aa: CASSRQGGQPQHF
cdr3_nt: TGTGCCAGCAGCCGACAGGGCGGTCAGCCCCAGCATTTT

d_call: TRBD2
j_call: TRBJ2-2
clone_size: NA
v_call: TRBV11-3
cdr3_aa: CASSSGLAGATGELFF
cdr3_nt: TGTGCCAGCAGCTCGGGACTAGCGGGAGCTACCGGGGAGCTGTTTTTT

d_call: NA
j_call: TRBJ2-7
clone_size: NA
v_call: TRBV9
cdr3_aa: CASSVAAVSYEQYF
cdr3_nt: TGTGCCAGCAGCGTAGCTGCGGTCTCCTACGAGCAGTACTTC

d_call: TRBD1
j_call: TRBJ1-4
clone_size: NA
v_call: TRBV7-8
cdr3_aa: CASSPRDRVEKLFF
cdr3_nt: TGTGCCAGCAGCCCAAGGGACAGGGTTGAAAAACTGTTTTTT

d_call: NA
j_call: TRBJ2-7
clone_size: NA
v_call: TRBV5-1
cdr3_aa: CASRSRVGSSYEQYF
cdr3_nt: TGCGCCAGCAGATCCCGAGTGGGCAGCTCCTACGAGCAGTACTTC

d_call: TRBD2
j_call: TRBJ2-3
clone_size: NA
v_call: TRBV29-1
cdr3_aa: CSVDHRGTSATDTQYF
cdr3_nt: TGCAGCGTTGATCATCGTGGGACTAGCGCCACAGATACGCAGTATTTT

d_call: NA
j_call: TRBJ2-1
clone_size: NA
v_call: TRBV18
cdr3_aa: CASSNPTESSYNEQFF
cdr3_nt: TGTGCCAGCTCGAACCCGACGGAGAGCTCCTACAATGAGCAGTTCTTC

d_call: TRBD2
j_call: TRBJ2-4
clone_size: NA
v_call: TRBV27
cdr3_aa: CASSPAGTSGERIQYF
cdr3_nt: TGTGCCAGCAGCCCAGCGGGGACTAGCGGGGAACGAATTCAGTACTTC

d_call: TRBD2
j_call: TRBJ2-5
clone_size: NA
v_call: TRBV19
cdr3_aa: CASSISGGGALETQYF
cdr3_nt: TGTGCCAGTAGTATATCTGGCGGGGGAGCCCTAGAGACCCAGTACTTC

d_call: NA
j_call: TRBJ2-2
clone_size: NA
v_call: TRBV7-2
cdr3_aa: CASSHPVLASGELFF
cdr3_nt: TGTGCCAGCAGCCATCCGGTACTAGCTAGCGGGGAGCTGTTTTTT

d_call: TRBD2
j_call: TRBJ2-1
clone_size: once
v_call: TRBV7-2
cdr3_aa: CASSTLAGGWEQFF
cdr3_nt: TGTGCCAGCAGCACCCTAGCGGGAGGGTGGGAGCAGTTCTTC